Listed here are 22 T cell receptor beta chains from one sample, sequenced in a study of T-cell reconstitution after alpha-beta-depleted transplantation in children. TCRbeta library preparation incorporated unique molecular identifiers. From the PCR reads, TCRdb called clonotypes with MiXCR, one entry per CDR3 protein. The sample has just over 350,000 distinct CDR3 sequences, approximately 12% seen once. Here the sequenced sample was PBMCs, taken from the stem cell graft. The origin of the receptors is a human donor who donated a stem cell graft to a child with Fanconi anemia.

The rearrangement uses TRBV2 and TRBJ2-2, with 8 nucleotides matching TRBD2. Trimming removed 6 bases from V and 4 bases from J; junction bases left unmatched: 7. The CDR3 is 15 amino acids. Germline V lookup: CDR1 SNHLY, CDR2 FYNNEI. The CDR3 coding sequence is TGTGCCAGCAGAGAACTAGCGGTGGGCACCGGGGAGCTGTTTTTT. Translating gives CASRELAVGTGELFF.

This CDR3 is CASSMTGLGEKLFF. CDR3 in DNA: TGTGCCAGCAGTATGACAGGGCTCGGTGAAAAACTGTTTTTT. The J gene is TRBJ1-4, the V gene TRBV7-9, with TRBD1 matching 7 bases. The V gene's germline CDR1 is SEHNR and CDR2 FQNEAQ (reference sequence). The CDR3 covers 14 residues. Trimming removed 6 bases from V and 7 bases from J; junction bases left unmatched: 8.

CDR3 sequence: CSVERGGNTIYF. CDR3 in DNA: TGCAGCGTTGAAAGAGGGGGAAACACCATATATTTT. The J gene is TRBJ1-3, the V gene TRBV29-1; D gene uncertain. The V end was cut by 2 bases, the J end by 4 bases, with 6 bases between. Per germline, CDR1 SQVTM and CDR2 ANQGSEA. The CDR3 contains 12 residues. Using reference TRBV29-1 and TRBJ1-3 for the parts outside the CDR3, the full variable domain is SAVISQKPSRDICQRGTSLTIQCQVDSQVTMMFWYRQQPGQSLTLIATANQGSEATYESGFVIDKFPISRPNLTFSTLTVSNMSPEDSSIYLCSVERGGNTIYFGEGSWLTVV.

DNA of the CDR3: TGTGCCAGCAGCCCTCGGACACTTTCTGGAGCTGAAGCTTTCTTT. It encodes CASSPRTLSGAEAFF. The genes are TRBV7-9 and TRBJ1-1, with a possible D match to TRBD1 (5 bases). The CDR3 totals 15 residues. Germline V lookup: CDR1 SEHNR, CDR2 FQNEAQ (reference sequence). Trimming left V 5 bases short and J 6 bases short, with 19 bases between.

The rearrangement uses TRBV27 and TRBJ2-5, with 12 bases matching TRBD2. The CDR3 consists of 17 residues. In germline, CDR1 is MNHEY, CDR2 SMNVEV (reference sequence). After removal of 6 bases from V and 0 bases from J, the junction contained 8 bases not matched to a gene. The CDR3 region has the DNA TGTGCCAGCAGCAGGGAGACTAGCGGGGGTTACCAAGAGACCCAGTACTTC. Its protein product is CASSRETSGGYQETQYF.

This clonotype was found a few times. This chain links TRBV6-5 with TRBJ1-1; D gene uncertain. V gave up 2 bases and J gave up 0 bases, with 10 bases separating them. The germline gives CDR1 MNHEY, CDR2 SVGAGI. The CDR3 runs to 15 residues. The CDR3 loop is CASSYVPGMNTEAFF. Here the CDR3 DNA reads TGTGCCAGCAGTTACGTCCCAGGCATGAACACTGAAGCTTTCTTT.

The table lists this clonotype with many counts. The chain links TRBV11-2 to TRBJ1-1, with D possibly being TRBD1 (6 bases). V was pared by 6 bases and J by 8 bases, with 16 bases between. CDR1 is SGHAT and CDR2 is FQNNGV in the germline V gene. This CDR3 is built from 13 residues. CDR3 bases: TGTGCCAGCAGTTCGAACAGGGACCAGGAAGCTTTCTTT. Translation: CASSSNRDQEAFF.

The rearrangement joins TRBV4-2 to TRBJ2-1, with a possible D match to TRBD1 (6 bases). V gave up 1 base and J gave up 8 bases, with 18 bases separating them. The CDR3 runs to 16 residues. The V gene's germline CDR1 is LGHNA and CDR2 YNFKEQ. The CDR3 protein is CASSQGEGQILYEQFF. CDR3 coding DNA: TGTGCCAGCAGCCAAGGAGAGGGACAAATCCTCTATGAGCAGTTCTTC.

This chain links TRBV12-3 or TRBV12-4 with TRBJ1-6; the match to TRBD1 covers 7 bases. This CDR3 has 16 residues. The junction had 6 bases not matched to a gene; V was cut back by 0 bases and J by 7 bases. The CDR3 DNA reads as TGTGCCAGCAGTTTAGCGACAGGGTATGGGAATTCACCCCTCCACTTT. Its protein is CASSLATGYGNSPLHF.

This clonotype occurred many times. This is likely a read error, given that the CDR3 carries no conserved phenylalanine or tryptophan at its end. No DNA is shown, since the ends of the CDR3 on it are uncertain; the CDR3 is the one TCRdb lists. The gene calls are TRBV29-1 and TRBJ2-1; TRBD2 was called by the table and not checked on the DNA. Germline assignment: CDR1 SQVTM and CDR2 ANQGSEA. The CDR3 is 14 residues long, ends included. CDR3 protein: CSVEGPASGGGYVV.

The chain carries TRBV27 and TRBJ2-3, with 7 bases that match TRBD2. The junction had 9 bases not matched to a gene; V was cut back by 6 bases and J by 0 bases. Looked up from germline, CDR1 is MNHEY and CDR2 is SMNVEV (reference sequence). This CDR3 spans 16 amino acids. The chain's CDR3 is CASSPPAGYSTDTQYF. Here the CDR3 DNA reads TGTGCCAGCAGCCCCCCAGCGGGGTACAGCACAGATACGCAGTATTTT.

This clonotype was seen a handful of times. The chain recombines TRBV5-1 with TRBJ1-2; no definite D call. The germline CDR1 and CDR2 sequences are SGHRS and YFSETQ. Trimming left V 7 bases short and J 6 bases short, with 13 bases between. The CDR3 consists of 12 residues. The CDR3 region has the DNA TGCGCCAGCGCCCAGGAAATGGATGGCTACACCTTC. Protein: CASAQEMDGYTF.

The chain carries TRBV20-1 and TRBJ2-7; 7 positions match TRBD2. The germline V gene has CDR1 DFQATT and CDR2 SNEGSKA (reference sequence). Trimming removed 6 bases from V and 1 base from J; junction bases left unmatched: 6. There are 13 residues in the CDR3. The CDR3 nucleotides read TGCAGTGCCTCAGGCGGGGGATCCTACGAGCAGTACTTC. This gives the protein CSASGGGSYEQYF.

The chain recombines TRBV7-2 with TRBJ2-3; 10 bases agree with TRBD2. The germline gives CDR1 SGHTA, CDR2 FQGNSA. V was clipped by 4 bases and J by 3 bases; unmatched bases: 7. CDR3 length: 16 amino acids. CDR3 nucleotide sequence: TGTGCCAGCAGCTATGAACCGGGACTAGCGACAGATACGCAGTATTTT. Protein: CASSYEPGLATDTQYF.

This clonotype was seen at least ten times. V and J are TRBV11-2 and TRBJ1-4; TRBD1 agrees at 7 bases. Germline loops: CDR1 SGHAT, CDR2 FQNNGV. This CDR3 is 15 amino acids long. V shed 5 bases and J 5 bases; nucleotides not matched to a gene: 8. The DNA for the CDR3 is TGTGCCAGCAGCGCGGCCGGGACAGTGAATGAAAAACTGTTTTTT. Translation: CASSAAGTVNEKLFF.

This clonotype has at least ten counts. This sequence joins TRBV27 and TRBJ1-1, with D possibly being TRBD1 (5 bases). The germline gives CDR1 MNHEY, CDR2 SMNVEV (reference sequence). This CDR3 spans 13 amino acids. Deletions cut 9 bases from V and 5 bases from J, with 16 bases between. The CDR3 region has the DNA TGTGCCAGTTCCAGGGTTGCGGGGACTGAAGCTTTCTTT. Translated: CASSRVAGTEAFF.

The rearrangement joins TRBV6-2 or TRBV6-3 to TRBJ2-1, with TRBD2 identical over 13 bases. The ends lost 10 bases at V and 5 bases at J; junction bases unmatched: 17. The CDR3 has 18 amino acids. Germline CDR1 is MNHEY and CDR2 is SVGEGT. CDR3 loop: CAIRRLAGGHGFHNEQFF. CDR3 bases: TGTGCCATTCGGAGACTAGCGGGGGGCCACGGTTTCCACAATGAGCAGTTCTTC.

This chain links TRBV12-3 or TRBV12-4 with TRBJ2-3, with 8 bases identical to TRBD2. The CDR3 is 15 residues long. V was clipped by 1 base and J by 2 bases; unmatched bases: 2. CDR3 sequence: CASSLVAGYTDTQYF. The CDR3 coding sequence is TGTGCCAGCAGTTTAGTAGCGGGGTACACAGATACGCAGTATTTT.

The V gene is TRBV19, the J gene TRBJ1-5; D perhaps matches TRBD1 (6 bases). The germline V gene has CDR1 LNHDA and CDR2 SQIVND (reference sequence). The CDR3 contains 15 residues. Between the trimmed V and J ends, which lost 1 base and 5 bases, there was a span of 12 bases. CDR3 sequence: CASSIVAGADQPQHF. CDR3 DNA: TGTGCCAGTAGTATAGTAGCGGGGGCGGATCAGCCCCAGCATTTT.

Only a few counts were recorded for this clonotype. The chain is built from TRBV20-1 and TRBJ1-2; no definite D call. V was trimmed by 5 bases and J by 4 bases, leaving 17 bases between them. Germline V gene sequence: CDR1 DFQATT, CDR2 SNEGSKA (reference sequence). The CDR3 sequence is 14 residues long. Here the CDR3 reads CSAEFPGQTYGYTF. The CDR3 nucleotides are TGCAGTGCTGAGTTTCCGGGCCAAACCTATGGCTACACCTTC.

The chain has TRBV6-6 and TRBJ2-6; D is undetermined. The V gene lost 8 bases and the J gene lost 2 bases, with 7 bases spanning the gap. CDR3 size: 13 residues. Per germline, CDR1 MNHNY and CDR2 SVGAGI (reference sequence). As DNA, the CDR3 is TGTGCCAGCTTAACGGCTGGGGCCAACGTCCTGACTTTC. As protein: CASLTAGANVLTF.

This chain uses TRBV2 with TRBJ2-5; 9 bases are a match to TRBD1. The CDR3 totals 12 residues. Germline CDR1 reads SNHLY; CDR2 reads FYNNEI. The ends lost 4 bases at V and 12 bases at J; junction bases unmatched: 6. The CDR3 sequence: CASSAGTGSEYF. CDR3 bases: TGTGCCAGCAGTGCCGGGACAGGGTCCGAGTACTTC.